This is a list of T cell receptor beta chains from one sample in a study of shared clonotypes between healthy human individuals. Assay used: immunoSEQ multiplex PCR; TCRdb lists only in-frame clones, some missing. The data contain approximately 710,000 clones, 80% to 95% of them singletons. Sequenced sample: memory CD8+ T cells from PBMCs. The source is a young man in good health. Some clones in this sample may be carry-over from other donors' samples. Each CDR3 is given with its conserved first and last residue. A D gene is named only where the DNA matches it firmly. The listing skips clone size in some rows; elsewhere it reads once, few, many or a size class.

j_call: TRBJ2-7
clone_size: .
v_call: TRBV13
d_call: TRBD2
cdr3_nt: TGTGCCAGCAGCTCCAGACTAGCCGTCTACGAGCAGTACTTC
cdr3_aa: CASSSRLAVYEQYF

j_call: TRBJ2-7
clone_size: .
v_call: TRBV27
d_call: .
cdr3_nt: TGTGCCAGCAGTTTGGGGCAGGACTACGAGCAGTACTTC
cdr3_aa: CASSLGQDYEQYF

j_call: TRBJ2-1
clone_size: .
v_call: TRBV5-5
d_call: .
cdr3_nt: TGTGCCAGCAGCCTCATTGGGACTCACTACAATGAGCAGTTCTTC
cdr3_aa: CASSLIGTHYNEQFF

j_call: TRBJ1-1
clone_size: .
v_call: TRBV9
d_call: .
cdr3_nt: TGTGCCAGCAGCCCTTGGGCAGGGAACACTGAAGCTTTCTTT
cdr3_aa: CASSPWAGNTEAFF

j_call: TRBJ2-1
clone_size: .
v_call: TRBV4-3
d_call: TRBD2
cdr3_nt: TGCGCCAGCAGCCTGGGACTAGCAAGGAATGAGCAGTTCTTC
cdr3_aa: CASSLGLARNEQFF

j_call: TRBJ1-1
clone_size: once
v_call: TRBV6-1
d_call: TRBD1
cdr3_nt: TGTGCCAGCATGGACAGGGGGCGGAACACTGAAGCTTTCTTT
cdr3_aa: CASMDRGRNTEAFF

j_call: TRBJ2-7
clone_size: .
v_call: TRBV7-2
d_call: TRBD1
cdr3_nt: TGTGCCAGCAGCTTAGAGTTGTGGGACAGGGGGCTCTACGAGCAGTACTTC
cdr3_aa: CASSLELWDRGLYEQYF

j_call: TRBJ2-4
clone_size: .
v_call: TRBV6-1
d_call: .
cdr3_nt: TGTGCCAGCAGTGAAGACGAGCCAGCCAAAAACATTCAGTACTTC
cdr3_aa: CASSEDEPAKNIQYF

j_call: TRBJ2-7
clone_size: .
v_call: TRBV7-9
d_call: .
cdr3_nt: TGTGCCAGCAGCCCGCCGTGGGTGGGCGAGCAGTACTTC
cdr3_aa: CASSPPWVGEQYF

j_call: TRBJ1-2
clone_size: .
v_call: TRBV7-8
d_call: .
cdr3_nt: TGTGCCAGCAGCTTATGGACGGGACGTCTGGTGGACTATGGCTACACCTTC
cdr3_aa: CASSLWTGRLVDYGYTF

j_call: TRBJ1-1
clone_size: .
v_call: TRBV28
d_call: .
cdr3_nt: TGTGCCAGCAGCTCGGCCACTGAAGCTTTCTTT
cdr3_aa: CASSSATEAFF

j_call: TRBJ2-7
clone_size: .
v_call: TRBV6-5
d_call: .
cdr3_nt: TGTGCCAGCAGTGAAACGACCGAATCCTACGAGCAGTACTTC
cdr3_aa: CASSETTESYEQYF

j_call: TRBJ2-7
clone_size: .
v_call: TRBV7-9
d_call: .
cdr3_nt: TGTGCCAGCAGCTTGGACTCCAGGGGCTCCTACGAGCAGTACTTC
cdr3_aa: CASSLDSRGSYEQYF

j_call: TRBJ2-1
clone_size: .
v_call: TRBV11-2
d_call: .
cdr3_nt: TGTGCCAGCAGCCACAGGGATCACCCCTACAATGAGCAGTTCTTC
cdr3_aa: CASSHRDHPYNEQFF

j_call: TRBJ2-7
clone_size: .
v_call: TRBV11-2
d_call: TRBD1
cdr3_nt: TGTGCCAGCAGCTCCACCGCTGGACAGGGCGACCCCTACGAGCAGTACTTC
cdr3_aa: CASSSTAGQGDPYEQYF

j_call: TRBJ2-1
clone_size: .
v_call: TRBV7-9
d_call: .
cdr3_nt: TGTGCCAGCAGCTTCGGACTCCTCAATGAGCAGTTCTTC
cdr3_aa: CASSFGLLNEQFF

j_call: TRBJ2-5
clone_size: .
v_call: TRBV5-6
d_call: .
cdr3_nt: TGTGCCAGCAGCTTCCTGGTGTCCGGGGTGACAGAGACCCAGTACTTC
cdr3_aa: CASSFLVSGVTETQYF

j_call: TRBJ1-4
clone_size: .
v_call: TRBV7-9
d_call: .
cdr3_nt: TGTGCCAGCAGCTTAAGGGGCACTAATGAAAAACTGTTTTTT
cdr3_aa: CASSLRGTNEKLFF

j_call: TRBJ2-3
clone_size: .
v_call: TRBV10-1
d_call: TRBD2
cdr3_nt: TGCGCCAGCAGTGGGATAGCGGGAGGCACAGATACGCAGTATTTT
cdr3_aa: CASSGIAGGTDTQYF

j_call: TRBJ2-3
clone_size: .
v_call: TRBV4-2
d_call: TRBD2
cdr3_nt: TGTGCCAGCAGCCAAGATGGCGGGAGGGCAGATACGCAGTATTTT
cdr3_aa: CASSQDGGRADTQYF

j_call: TRBJ1-3
clone_size: .
v_call: TRBV15
d_call: TRBD1
cdr3_nt: TGTGCCACCAGCCGGGACAGCATCTCTGGAAACACCATATATTTT
cdr3_aa: CATSRDSISGNTIYF

j_call: TRBJ2-2
clone_size: .
v_call: TRBV5-1
d_call: .
cdr3_nt: TGCGCCAGCAGCTTGGAGGCATACACCGGGGAGCTGTTTTTT
cdr3_aa: CASSLEAYTGELFF

j_call: TRBJ1-1
clone_size: .
v_call: TRBV28
d_call: .
cdr3_nt: TGTGCCAGCAGTTTAACCAACACTGAAGCTTTCTTT
cdr3_aa: CASSLTNTEAFF

j_call: TRBJ2-7
clone_size: .
v_call: TRBV27
d_call: .
cdr3_nt: TGTGCCAGCAGCCCAACTGGGACTGGAGCCTACGAGCAGTACTTC
cdr3_aa: CASSPTGTGAYEQYF

j_call: TRBJ1-1
clone_size: .
v_call: TRBV11-2
d_call: .
cdr3_nt: TGTGCCAGCAGCTCTAAGGGCACTGAAGCTTTCTTT
cdr3_aa: CASSSKGTEAFF

j_call: TRBJ2-1
clone_size: .
v_call: TRBV21-1
d_call: .
cdr3_nt: TGTGCCAGCAGCAAAGCGGAGGGACAGGACCCCCGTAACAATGAGCAGTTCTTC
cdr3_aa: CASSKAEGQDPRNNEQFF

j_call: TRBJ1-1
clone_size: .
v_call: TRBV9
d_call: .
cdr3_nt: TGTGCCAGCAGCTCCTCACAGTCGAACACTGAAGCTTTCTTT
cdr3_aa: CASSSSQSNTEAFF

j_call: TRBJ2-7
clone_size: .
v_call: TRBV6-1
d_call: .
cdr3_nt: TGTGCCAGCAGTGACGGATCCTACGAGCAGTACTTC
cdr3_aa: CASSDGSYEQYF